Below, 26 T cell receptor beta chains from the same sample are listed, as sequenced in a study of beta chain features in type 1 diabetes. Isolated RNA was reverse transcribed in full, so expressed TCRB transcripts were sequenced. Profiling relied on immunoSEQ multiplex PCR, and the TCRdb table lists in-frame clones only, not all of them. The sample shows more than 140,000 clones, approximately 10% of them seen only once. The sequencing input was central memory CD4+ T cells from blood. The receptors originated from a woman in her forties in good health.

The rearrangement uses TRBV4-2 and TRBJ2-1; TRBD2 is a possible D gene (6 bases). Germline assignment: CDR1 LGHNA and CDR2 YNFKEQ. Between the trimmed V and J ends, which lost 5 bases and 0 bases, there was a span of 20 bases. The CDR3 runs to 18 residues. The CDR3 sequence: CASSLVSGSKSSYNEQFF. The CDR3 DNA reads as TGTGCCAGCAGCTTAGTTAGCGGCAGTAAGAGCTCCTACAATGAGCAGTTCTTC.

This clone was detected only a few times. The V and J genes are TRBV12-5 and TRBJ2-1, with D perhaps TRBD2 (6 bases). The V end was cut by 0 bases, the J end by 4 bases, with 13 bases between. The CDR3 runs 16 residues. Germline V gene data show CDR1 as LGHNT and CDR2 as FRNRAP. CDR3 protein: CASGLVRGTPYNEQFF. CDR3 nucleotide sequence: TGTGCTAGTGGTTTGGTACGCGGGACGCCTTACAATGAGCAGTTCTTC. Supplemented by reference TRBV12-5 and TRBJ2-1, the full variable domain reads DARVTQTPRHKVTEMGQEVTMRCQPILGHNTVFWYRQTMMQGLELLAYFRNRAPLDDSGMPKDRFSAEMPDATLATLKIQPSEPRDSAVYFCASGLVRGTPYNEQFFGPGTRLTVL.

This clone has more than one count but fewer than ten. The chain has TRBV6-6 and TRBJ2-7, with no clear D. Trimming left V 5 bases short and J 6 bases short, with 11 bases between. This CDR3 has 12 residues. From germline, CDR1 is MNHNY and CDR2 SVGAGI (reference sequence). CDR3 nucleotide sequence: TGTGCCAGCAGTCCCTGGTCGGGCGAGCAGTACTTC. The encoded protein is CASSPWSGEQYF.

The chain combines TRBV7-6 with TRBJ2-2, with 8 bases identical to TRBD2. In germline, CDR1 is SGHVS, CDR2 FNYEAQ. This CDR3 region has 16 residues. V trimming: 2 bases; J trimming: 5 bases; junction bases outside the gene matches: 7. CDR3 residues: CASSLTTSGGTGELFF. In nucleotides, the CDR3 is TGTGCCAGCAGCTTAACTACTAGCGGTGGAACCGGGGAGCTGTTTTTT.

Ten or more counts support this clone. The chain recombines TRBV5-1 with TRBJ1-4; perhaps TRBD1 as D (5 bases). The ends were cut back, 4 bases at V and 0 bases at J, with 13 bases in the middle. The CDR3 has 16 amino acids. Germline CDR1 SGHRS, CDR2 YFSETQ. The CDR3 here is CASSEGATSTNEKLFF. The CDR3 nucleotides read TGCGCCAGCAGCGAAGGGGCCACTTCAACTAATGAAAAACTGTTTTTT.

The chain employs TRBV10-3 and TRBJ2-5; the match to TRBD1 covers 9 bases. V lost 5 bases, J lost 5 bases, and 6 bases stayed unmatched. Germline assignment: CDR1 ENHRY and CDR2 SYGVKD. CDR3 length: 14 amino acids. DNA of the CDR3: TGTGCCATCAGTCCGGGACAGGGAGGGGAGACCCAGTACTTC. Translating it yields CAISPGQGGETQYF.

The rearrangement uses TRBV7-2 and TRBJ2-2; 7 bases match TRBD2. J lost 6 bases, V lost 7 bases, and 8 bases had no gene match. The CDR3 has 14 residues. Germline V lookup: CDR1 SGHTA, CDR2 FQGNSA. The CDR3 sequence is CASTAGERAGELFF. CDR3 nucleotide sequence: TGTGCCAGCACGGCGGGGGAGCGAGCCGGGGAGCTGTTTTTT. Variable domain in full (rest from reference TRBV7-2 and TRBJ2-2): GAGVSQSPSNKVTEKGKDVELRCDPISGHTALYWYRQSLGQGLEFLIYFQGNSAPDKSGLPSDRFSAERTGGSVSTLTIQRTQQEDSAVYLCASTAGERAGELFFGEGSRLTVL.

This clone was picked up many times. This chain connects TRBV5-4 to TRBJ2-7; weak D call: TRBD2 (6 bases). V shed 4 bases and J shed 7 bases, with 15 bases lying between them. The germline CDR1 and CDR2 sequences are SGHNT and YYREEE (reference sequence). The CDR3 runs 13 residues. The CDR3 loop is CASSALFAGEQYF. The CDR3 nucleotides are TGTGCCAGCAGCGCCTTGTTCGCGGGGGAGCAGTACTTC.

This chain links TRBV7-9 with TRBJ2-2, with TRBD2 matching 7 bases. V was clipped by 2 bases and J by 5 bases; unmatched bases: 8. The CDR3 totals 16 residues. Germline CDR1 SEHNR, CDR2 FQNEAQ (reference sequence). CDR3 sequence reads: CASSLTSGAGTGELFF. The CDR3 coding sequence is TGTGCCAGCAGCTTAACCAGCGGGGCGGGAACCGGGGAGCTGTTTTTT.

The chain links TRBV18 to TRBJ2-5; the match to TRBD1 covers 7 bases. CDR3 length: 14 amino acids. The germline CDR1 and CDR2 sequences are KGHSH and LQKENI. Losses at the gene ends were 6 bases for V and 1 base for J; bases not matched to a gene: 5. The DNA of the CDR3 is TGTGCCAGCTCCCGACAGGGCCCCCAAGAGACCCAGTACTTC. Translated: CASSRQGPQETQYF.

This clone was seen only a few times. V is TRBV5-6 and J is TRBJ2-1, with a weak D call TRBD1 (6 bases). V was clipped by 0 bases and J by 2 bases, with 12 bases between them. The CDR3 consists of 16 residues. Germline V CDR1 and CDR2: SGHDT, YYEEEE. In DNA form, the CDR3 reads TGTGCCAGCAGCTTGGCCGGGTCAGGGGCCTACAATGAGCAGTTCTTC. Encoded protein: CASSLAGSGAYNEQFF.

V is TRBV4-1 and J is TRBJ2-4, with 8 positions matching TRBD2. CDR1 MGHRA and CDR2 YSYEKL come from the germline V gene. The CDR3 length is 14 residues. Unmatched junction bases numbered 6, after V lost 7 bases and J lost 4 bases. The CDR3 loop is CASKKVAGKNIQYF. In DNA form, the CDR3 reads TGCGCCAGCAAGAAGGTAGCGGGGAAAAACATTCAGTACTTC.

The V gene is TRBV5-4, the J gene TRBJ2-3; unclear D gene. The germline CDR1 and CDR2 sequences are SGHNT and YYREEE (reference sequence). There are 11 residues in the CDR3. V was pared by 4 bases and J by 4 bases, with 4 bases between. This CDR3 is CASSHSDTQYF. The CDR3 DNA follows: TGTGCCAGCAGCCATTCAGATACGCAGTATTTT.

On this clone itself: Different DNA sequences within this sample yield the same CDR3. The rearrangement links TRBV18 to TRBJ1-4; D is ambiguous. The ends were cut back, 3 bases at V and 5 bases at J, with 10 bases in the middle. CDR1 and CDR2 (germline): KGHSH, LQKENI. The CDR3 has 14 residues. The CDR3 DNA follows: TGTGCCAGCTCACCCCCGGGTGCCAATGAAAAACTGTTTTTT. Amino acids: CASSPPGANEKLFF.

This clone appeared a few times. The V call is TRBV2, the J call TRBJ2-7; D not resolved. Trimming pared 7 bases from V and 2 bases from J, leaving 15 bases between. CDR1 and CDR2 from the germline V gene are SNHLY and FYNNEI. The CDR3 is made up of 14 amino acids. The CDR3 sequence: CASKIGGGTYEQYF. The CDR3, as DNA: TGTGCCAGCAAAATCGGCGGCGGTACCTACGAGCAGTACTTC. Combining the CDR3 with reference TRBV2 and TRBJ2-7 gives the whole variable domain EPEVTQTPSHQVTQMGQEVILRCVPISNHLYFYWYRQILGQKVEFLVSFYNNEISEKSEIFDDQFSVERPDGSNFTLKIRSTKLEDSAMYFCASKIGGGTYEQYFGPGTRLTVT.

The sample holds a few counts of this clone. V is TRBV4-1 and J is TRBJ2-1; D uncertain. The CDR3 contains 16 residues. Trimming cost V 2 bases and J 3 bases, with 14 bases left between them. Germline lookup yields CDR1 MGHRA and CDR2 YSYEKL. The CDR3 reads CASSQIVTENYNEQFF. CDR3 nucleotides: TGCGCCAGCAGCCAAATAGTCACAGAAAACTACAATGAGCAGTTCTTC.

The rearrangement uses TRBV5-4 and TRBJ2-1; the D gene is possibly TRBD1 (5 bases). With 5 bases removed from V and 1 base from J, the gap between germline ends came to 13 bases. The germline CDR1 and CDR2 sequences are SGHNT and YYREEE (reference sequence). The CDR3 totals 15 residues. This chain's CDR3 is CASSPSAGSYNEQFF. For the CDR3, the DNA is TGTGCCAGCAGTCCGTCGGCAGGGTCCTACAATGAGCAGTTCTTC.

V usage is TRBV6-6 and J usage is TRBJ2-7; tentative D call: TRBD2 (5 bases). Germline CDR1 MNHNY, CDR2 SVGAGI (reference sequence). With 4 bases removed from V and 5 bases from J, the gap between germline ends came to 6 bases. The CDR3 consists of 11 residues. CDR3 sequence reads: CASSLRDEQYF. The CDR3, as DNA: TGTGCCAGCAGTTTGAGGGACGAGCAGTACTTC.

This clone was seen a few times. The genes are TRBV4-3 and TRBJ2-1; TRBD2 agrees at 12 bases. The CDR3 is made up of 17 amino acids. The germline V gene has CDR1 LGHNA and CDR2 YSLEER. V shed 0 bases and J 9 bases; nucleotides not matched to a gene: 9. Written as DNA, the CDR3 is TGCGCCAGCAGCCAAGAACTCGGACTAGCGGGGAGGGGTGAGCAGTTCTTC. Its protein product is CASSQELGLAGRGEQFF.

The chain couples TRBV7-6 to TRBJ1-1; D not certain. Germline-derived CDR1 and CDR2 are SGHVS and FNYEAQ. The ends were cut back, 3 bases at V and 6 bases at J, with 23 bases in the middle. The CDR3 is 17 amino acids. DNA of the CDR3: TGTGCCAGCAGCTTTAACGCCGAACGAGGGCTGGGAGCTGAAGCTTTCTTT. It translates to CASSFNAERGLGAEAFF. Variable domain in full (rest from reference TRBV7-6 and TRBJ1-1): GAGVSQSPRYKVTKRGQDVALRCDPISGHVSLYWYRQALGQGPEFLTYFNYEAQQDKSGLPNDRFSAERPEGSISTLTIQRTEQRDSAMYRCASSFNAERGLGAEAFFGQGTRLTVV.

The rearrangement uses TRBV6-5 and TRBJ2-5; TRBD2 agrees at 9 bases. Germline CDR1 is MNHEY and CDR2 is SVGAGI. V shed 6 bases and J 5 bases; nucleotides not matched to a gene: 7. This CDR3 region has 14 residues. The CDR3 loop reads CASSDSGGGETQYF. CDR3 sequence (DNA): TGTGCCAGCAGCGATAGCGGGGGTGGTGAGACCCAGTACTTC.

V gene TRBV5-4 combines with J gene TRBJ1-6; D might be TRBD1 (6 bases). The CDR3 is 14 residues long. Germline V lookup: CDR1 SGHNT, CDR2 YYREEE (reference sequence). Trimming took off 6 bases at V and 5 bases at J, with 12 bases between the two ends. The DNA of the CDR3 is TGTGCCAGCATGTCACAGGGCCATAATTCACCCCTCCACTTT. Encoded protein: CASMSQGHNSPLHF.

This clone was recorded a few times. CDR3 residues: CASSFTGQGARDEAFF. The DNA of the CDR3 is TGCGCCAGCAGCTTTACGGGGCAGGGGGCGCGGGATGAAGCTTTCTTT. J is TRBJ1-1 and V is TRBV5-1; 8 bases match TRBD1. The germline V gene encodes CDR1 SGHRS and CDR2 YFSETQ. CDR3 length: 16 amino acids. The trim removed 2 bases at V and 7 bases at J, leaving 13 bases unmatched.

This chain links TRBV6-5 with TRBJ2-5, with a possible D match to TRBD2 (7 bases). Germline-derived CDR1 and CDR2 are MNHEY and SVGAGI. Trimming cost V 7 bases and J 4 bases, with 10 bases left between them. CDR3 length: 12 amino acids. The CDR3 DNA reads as TGTGCCAGCAAGGGAGGGGGAGAGACCCAGTACTTC. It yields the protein CASKGGGETQYF.

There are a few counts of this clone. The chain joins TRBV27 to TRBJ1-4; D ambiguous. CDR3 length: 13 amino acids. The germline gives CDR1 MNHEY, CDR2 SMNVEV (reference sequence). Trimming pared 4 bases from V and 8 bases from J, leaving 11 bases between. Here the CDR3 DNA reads TGTGCCAGCAGTTCCCGGGTTGGGGAAAAACTGTTTTTT. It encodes CASSSRVGEKLFF.

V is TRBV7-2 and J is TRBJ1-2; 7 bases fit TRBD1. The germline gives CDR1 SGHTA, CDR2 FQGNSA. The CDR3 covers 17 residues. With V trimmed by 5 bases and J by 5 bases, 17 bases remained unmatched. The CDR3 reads CASSPSTGRPTSYGYTF. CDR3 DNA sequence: TGTGCCAGCAGCCCCTCGACAGGGAGGCCTACCTCTTATGGCTACACCTTC.